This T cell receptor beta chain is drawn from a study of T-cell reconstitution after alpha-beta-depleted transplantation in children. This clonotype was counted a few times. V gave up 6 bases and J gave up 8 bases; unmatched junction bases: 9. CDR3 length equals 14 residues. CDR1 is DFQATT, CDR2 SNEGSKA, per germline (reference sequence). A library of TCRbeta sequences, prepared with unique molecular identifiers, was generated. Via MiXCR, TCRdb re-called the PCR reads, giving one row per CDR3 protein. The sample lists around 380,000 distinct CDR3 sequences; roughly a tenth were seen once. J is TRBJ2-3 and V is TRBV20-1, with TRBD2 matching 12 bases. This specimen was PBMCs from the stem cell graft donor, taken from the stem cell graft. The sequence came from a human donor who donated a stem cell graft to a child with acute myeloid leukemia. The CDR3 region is CSARSSGGATTQYF. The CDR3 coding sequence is TGCAGTGCCCGTTCTAGCGGGGGGGCCACTACGCAGTATTTT.